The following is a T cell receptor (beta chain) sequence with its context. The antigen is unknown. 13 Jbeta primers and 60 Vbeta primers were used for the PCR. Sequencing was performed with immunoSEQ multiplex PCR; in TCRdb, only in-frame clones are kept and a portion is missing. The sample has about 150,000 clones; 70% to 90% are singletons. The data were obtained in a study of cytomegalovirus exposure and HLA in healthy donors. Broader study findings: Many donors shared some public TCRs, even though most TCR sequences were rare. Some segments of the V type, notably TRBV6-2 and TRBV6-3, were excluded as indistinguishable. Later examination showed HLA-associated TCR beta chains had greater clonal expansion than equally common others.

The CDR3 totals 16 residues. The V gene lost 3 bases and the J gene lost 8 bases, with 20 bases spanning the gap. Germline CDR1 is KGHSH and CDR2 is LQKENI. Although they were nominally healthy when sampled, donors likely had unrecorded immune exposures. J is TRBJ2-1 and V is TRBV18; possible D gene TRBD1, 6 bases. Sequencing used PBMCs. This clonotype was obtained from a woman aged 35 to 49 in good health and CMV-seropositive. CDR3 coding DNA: TGTGCCAGCTCACCTCAGGGGATCCCCATCATCGATGAGCAGTTCTTC. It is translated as CASSPQGIPIIDEQFF.